The 20 T cell receptor beta chains below were found in one sample sequenced in a study of Ad26.COV2.S vaccination and SARS-CoV-2 variants. Treatment meaning: 15 to 20 received Ad26.COV2.S at low or high dose, single or two shots; five or six received placebo; per-sample allocation not given. Sample collection was performed on day 63 after the first vaccine or placebo injection. Data came from immunoSEQ multiplex PCR; TCRdb stores just in-frame clones and leaves some out. The sample records approximately 350,000 clones, 83% being singletons. The sample consisted of peripheral blood, taken in a trial of Ad26.COV2.S vaccine versus placebo. These receptors were taken from a person between 18 and 65 years old who received the Ad26.COV2.S COVID-19 vaccine or a placebo.

The chain is built from TRBV5-1 and TRBJ2-3; D remains unclear. The germline gives CDR1 SGHRS, CDR2 YFSETQ. The V gene lost 2 bases and the J gene lost 9 bases, with 19 bases spanning the gap. The CDR3 length is 15 residues. CDR3 coding DNA: TGCGCCAGCAGCTTAGAGAATACGGTTTGGGCAACGCAGTATTTT. It translates to CASSLENTVWATQYF.

The chain joins TRBV5-1 to TRBJ2-1; 13 positions agree with TRBD2. The CDR3 is 13 amino acids. The J segment lost 10 bases and the V segment lost 8 bases, leaving 6 bases of the junction unmatched. Germline lookup yields CDR1 SGHRS and CDR2 YFSETQ. The CDR3 DNA reads as TGCGCCAGTAGACTAGCGGGGGGAAGGGAGCAGTTCTTC. This sequence encodes CASRLAGGREQFF. The whole variable domain, remainder taken from reference TRBV5-1 and TRBJ2-1, is KAGVTQTPRYLIKTRGQQVTLSCSPISGHRSVSWYQQTPGQGLQFLFEYFSETQRNKGNFPGRFSGRQFSNSRSEMNVSTLELGDSALYLCASRLAGGREQFFGPGTRLTVL.

The CDR3 loop reads CASRDRVVNQPQHF. As DNA, the CDR3 is TGTGCCAGCAGAGACAGGGTTGTCAATCAGCCCCAGCATTTT. The chain couples TRBV28 to TRBJ1-5; 7 nucleotides match TRBD1. The V gene end was trimmed by 6 bases and the J gene end by 3 bases; junction bases not matched to a gene: 5. This CDR3 is 14 amino acids long. CDR1 and CDR2 from the germline V gene are MDHEN and SYDVKM.

The V gene is TRBV30, the J gene TRBJ1-1; D is possibly TRBD1 (5 bases). With 8 bases removed from V and 8 bases from J, the gap between germline ends came to 18 bases. The CDR3 totals 12 residues. Germline CDR1 is GTSNPN and CDR2 is SVGIG (reference sequence). CDR3 nucleotides: TGTGCCAACAAGGGGTATATGCCCGAAGCTTTCTTT. The encoded protein is CANKGYMPEAFF.

The V and J genes are TRBV12-3 or TRBV12-4 and TRBJ1-1; 8 bases agree with TRBD1. The V gene end was trimmed by 7 bases and the J gene end by 10 bases; junction bases not matched to a gene: 8. This CDR3 contains 12 residues. CDR3 region: CASNDRGERAFF. The CDR3 DNA reads as TGTGCCAGCAACGACAGGGGAGAGAGAGCTTTCTTT.

Written as DNA, the CDR3 is TGTGCCAGCAGCTTACTAGTAAACACCATATATTTT. It is translated as CASSLLVNTIYF. The chain couples TRBV7-8 to TRBJ1-3, with D hard to call. Per germline, CDR1 SGHVS and CDR2 FQNEAQ. This CDR3 is 12 amino acids long. Trimming left V 2 bases short and J 6 bases short, with 5 bases between.

The rearrangement joins TRBV5-1 to TRBJ2-2; TRBD2 might be the D (6 bases). From germline, CDR1 is SGHRS and CDR2 YFSETQ. V was trimmed by 4 bases and J by 5 bases, leaving 15 bases between them. The CDR3 totals 15 residues. DNA of the CDR3: TGCGCCAGCAGCGTGGGGGGACCGGGAACCGGGGAGCTGTTTTTT. Amino acids: CASSVGGPGTGELFF.

This clone was counted many times. The chain employs TRBV4-1 and TRBJ2-2, with D possibly being TRBD2 (6 bases). The ends were cut back, 5 bases at V and 0 bases at J, with 13 bases in the middle. CDR1 and CDR2 (germline): MGHRA, YSYEKL. This CDR3 spans 16 amino acids. The DNA of the CDR3 is TGCGCCAGCAGCGCCGGAGGAGGGCCGAACACCGGGGAGCTGTTTTTT. Translated: CASSAGGGPNTGELFF.

The rearrangement links TRBV7-9 to TRBJ2-6, with D tentatively TRBD1 (5 bases). The CDR3 loop spans 14 amino acids. Looked up from germline, CDR1 is SEHNR and CDR2 is FQNEAQ (reference sequence). CDR3 nucleotides: TGTGCTTTTTTAAGGGGATCTGGGGCCAACGTCCTGACTTTC. Protein product: CAFLRGSGANVLTF.

The rearrangement links TRBV29-1 to TRBJ1-1; the D is unclear. V was trimmed by 1 base and J by 3 bases, leaving 9 bases between them. Germline CDR1 and CDR2: SQVTM and ANQGSEA. The CDR3 extends over 13 amino acids. This CDR3 is CSVEGQLDTEAFF. CDR3 DNA sequence: TGCAGCGTTGAAGGCCAGTTGGACACTGAAGCTTTCTTT.

This chain joins TRBV7-9 and TRBJ2-5; the D call may be TRBD1 or TRBD2 (5 bases each). The V gene lost 5 bases and the J gene lost 4 bases, with 14 bases spanning the gap. Germline CDR1 is SEHNR and CDR2 is FQNEAQ (reference sequence). The CDR3 is 14 amino acids. Written as DNA, the CDR3 is TGTGCCAGCAGCCCTACAAGGGGACGAGAGACCCAGTACTTC. Translated, it gives CASSPTRGRETQYF. The variable domain in full, with the rest retrieved from reference TRBV7-9 and TRBJ2-5, is DTGVSQNPRHKITKRGQNVTFRCDPISEHNRLYWYRQTLGQGPEFLTYFQNEAQLEKSRLLSDRFSAERPKGSFSTLEIQRTEQGDSAMYLCASSPTRGRETQYFGPGTRLLVL.

The V call is TRBV19, the J call TRBJ1-4; D ambiguous. Germline CDR1 LNHDA, CDR2 SQIVND (reference sequence). This CDR3 contains 16 residues. V lost 3 bases to trimming and J lost 8 bases, with 19 bases between them. CDR3 sequence reads: CASSIGPGGRGEKLFF. The CDR3 DNA follows: TGTGCCAGTAGTATCGGTCCAGGAGGACGGGGAGAAAAACTGTTTTTT.

J is TRBJ1-2 and V is TRBV11-3; 9 bases line up with TRBD1. Germline V CDR1 and CDR2: SGHNT, YENEEA. Unmatched junction bases numbered 6, after V lost 0 bases and J lost 7 bases. The CDR3 consists of 15 residues. The CDR3 region has the DNA TGTGCCAGCAGCTTAGATATTACAGGGGGCCTTGGCTACACCTTC. Translation gives CASSLDITGGLGYTF. Variable domain in full (rest from reference TRBV11-3 and TRBJ1-2): EAGVVQSPRYKIIEKKQPVAFWCNPISGHNTLYWYLQNLGQGPELLIRYENEEAVDDSQLPKDRFSAERLKGVDSTLKIQPAELGDSAVYLCASSLDITGGLGYTFGSGTRLTVV.

This clone has only one observation. J is TRBJ2-1 and V is TRBV30, with 10 bases aligning to TRBD2. After removal of 2 bases from V and 5 bases from J, the junction contained 6 bases not matched to a gene. Germline lookup yields CDR1 GTSNPN and CDR2 SVGIG (reference sequence). CDR3 length: 15 residues. Here the CDR3 reads CAWSMELAGNNEQFF. The CDR3 DNA is TGTGCCTGGAGTATGGAACTAGCGGGAAACAATGAGCAGTTCTTC. The complete variable domain, with remaining parts taken from reference TRBV30 and TRBJ2-1, reads SQTIHQWPATLVQPVGSPLSLECTVEGTSNPNLYWYRQAAGRGLQLLFYSVGIGQISSEVPQNLSASRPQDRQFILSSKKLLLSDSGFYLCAWSMELAGNNEQFFGPGTRLTVL.

There are a few counts of this clone. The chain uses TRBV5-5 and TRBJ1-4; no clear D gene. The CDR3 runs 14 residues. Germline assignment: CDR1 SGHKS and CDR2 YYEKEE (reference sequence). V gave up 4 bases and J gave up 8 bases, with 15 bases separating them. CDR3 amino acids: CASSRAALGEKLFF. The DNA of the CDR3 is TGTGCCAGCAGCCGGGCAGCATTAGGAGAAAAACTGTTTTTT.

The chain recombines TRBV18 with TRBJ2-7, with TRBD1 matching 7 bases. The CDR3 extends over 13 amino acids. CDR1 and CDR2 from the germline V gene are KGHSH and LQKENI. Germline trimming cut 4 bases from V and 5 bases from J; bases unmatched to any gene: 5. Here the CDR3 DNA reads TGTGCCAGCTCACGCGCCCAGGGGGACGAGCAGTACTTC. This translates into CASSRAQGDEQYF.

This clone was detected once. The chain uses TRBV6-2 or TRBV6-3 and TRBJ2-1, with D possibly being TRBD1 or TRBD2 (5 bases each). The V gene's germline CDR1 is MNHEY and CDR2 SVGEGT. The CDR3 spans 15 residues. The germline V and J ends were trimmed by 0 bases and 7 bases, with 13 bases remaining between them. Here the CDR3 reads CASSYSWGRGNEQFF. In nucleotides, the CDR3 is TGTGCCAGCAGTTACTCTTGGGGGAGAGGAAATGAGCAGTTCTTC.

The rearrangement uses TRBV19 and TRBJ2-6; 7 bases are shared with TRBD1. The CDR3 has 17 amino acids. V lost 1 base, J lost 0 bases, and 3 bases stayed unmatched. Germline-derived CDR1 and CDR2 are LNHDA and SQIVND (reference sequence). This CDR3 reads CASSIGTGVSGANVLTF. CDR3 sequence (DNA): TGTGCCAGTAGTATAGGGACAGGAGTCTCTGGGGCCAACGTCCTGACTTTC.

CDR3 in amino acids: CASGLETGTGPFF. The CDR3 region has the DNA TGTGCTAGTGGTTTGGAAACCGGGACAGGGCCGTTCTTC. The chain uses TRBV12-5 and TRBJ2-1; 9 bases fit TRBD1. The CDR3 has 13 residues. J gave up 15 bases and V 1 base, and 7 bases lay outside the gene matches. Per the germline V gene, CDR1 is LGHNT and CDR2 is FRNRAP.

This chain connects TRBV14 to TRBJ2-1; D tentatively reads TRBD1 or TRBD2 (5 bases each). Germline V gene data show CDR1 as SGHDN and CDR2 as FVKESK. V was clipped by 2 bases and J by 5 bases, with 13 bases between them. This CDR3 comprises 15 residues. This CDR3 reads CASSQWGPGHNEQFF. CDR3 in DNA: TGTGCCAGCAGCCAATGGGGACCCGGCCACAATGAGCAGTTCTTC.